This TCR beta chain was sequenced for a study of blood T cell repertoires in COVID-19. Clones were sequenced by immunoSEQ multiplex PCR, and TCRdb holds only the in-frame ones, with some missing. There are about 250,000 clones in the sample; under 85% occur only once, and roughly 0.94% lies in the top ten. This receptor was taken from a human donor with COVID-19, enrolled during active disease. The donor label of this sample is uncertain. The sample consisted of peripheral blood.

This CDR3 reads CASRGGAEEKLFF. The CDR3 DNA reads TGTGCCTCGCGTGGAGGGGCAGAGGAAAAACTGTTTTTT. This rearrangement joins TRBV30 to TRBJ1-4, with D possibly TRBD1 on 5 matching bases. From germline, CDR1 is GTSNPN and CDR2 SVGIG (reference sequence). The CDR3 is made up of 13 amino acids. Trimming took 7 bases from V and 8 from J, leaving 17 bases between them. Full variable domain (rest looked up from reference TRBV30 and TRBJ1-4): SQTIHQWPATLVQPVGSPLSLECTVEGTSNPNLYWYRQAAGRGLQLLFYSVGIGQISSEVPQNLSASRPQDRQFILSSKKLLLSDSGFYLCASRGGAEEKLFFGSGTQLSVL.